One T cell receptor (beta chain) is described in this entry. This sample was included in a study of blood T cell repertoires in COVID-19. The wider study: Collection of acute and convalescent COVID-19 samples took place in the United States, Italy and Spain. Sources were T cells, B-cell-depleted T cells, or PBMCs; the material itself was cDNA or gDNA.

The CDR3 runs 17 residues. V was pared by 5 bases and J by 3 bases, with 11 bases of the junction left unmatched. Per the germline V gene, CDR1 is SGHTA and CDR2 is FQGTGA. The authors' processing: Using reference gene primer amplification, nucleated cell counts were estimated. The table came from immunoSEQ multiplex PCR; TCRdb's copy has only in-frame clones and leaves some out. That table supplies the V and J calls and clone size; D and trimming were determined from the DNA. The data hold about 50,000 clones, with roughly 91% observed a single time. The TCR was taken from a human donor in a cohort sampled during active COVID-19. Sequencing was carried out using peripheral blood. J is TRBJ2-3 and V is TRBV7-3, with TRBD2 matching 10 bases. The CDR3 reads CASSPIQLAGVTDTQYF. The DNA of the CDR3 is TGTGCCAGCAGCCCCATCCAGCTAGCGGGAGTGACAGATACGCAGTATTTT.